This T cell receptor (beta chain) was recorded in a study of shared clonotypes between healthy human individuals. Notes on the study in general: Non-shared clonotypes displayed generation probabilities falling below those of clonotypes present in all four donors.

V dropped 4 bases and J dropped 9 bases, with 16 bases sitting between them. This CDR3 has 14 residues. The germline CDR1 and CDR2 sequences are SEHNR and FQNEAQ (reference sequence). It was into CD45RA+ naive and CD45RA-negative memory subsets that the CD4+ cells were split. This clone was seen more than once but under ten times. The antigen is undetermined. Method: immunoSEQ multiplex PCR; TCRdb's copy keeps in-frame clones and lacks some. The table has hundreds of thousands of clones, around 72% seen once; the top ten hold around 1.6%. Source material: memory CD4+ T cells sorted from blood. This sample's subset: CD45RA-negative fraction. The chain couples TRBV7-9 to TRBJ1-3; the D gene is possibly TRBD1 (5 bases). This receptor was taken from a woman in her 30s in good health. Here the CDR3 DNA reads TGTGCCAGCAGCTCGGGACTCCAGGTGGGCACCATATATTTT. Translating it yields CASSSGLQVGTIYF.